This T cell receptor (beta chain) was recorded in a study of blood T cell repertoires in COVID-19. At the level of the study: Acute-phase and convalescent COVID-19 samples originated in the United States, Italy and Spain.

In the original analysis: Amplification of reference gene primers provided the estimated nucleated cell counts. TCRdb's copy holds only in-frame clones and misses some; the assay was immunoSEQ multiplex PCR. D and trimming were read from the DNA, whereas the V and J calls and clone size are those reported in that table. The sample yields some 76,000 clones, around 80% seen once. This CDR3 has 14 residues. V was shortened by 0 bases and J by 11 bases, with 15 bases between the two germline ends. Germline CDR1 and CDR2: MGHRA and YSYEKL. The sequenced sample was peripheral blood. The genes are TRBV4-1 and TRBJ2-3, with D maybe TRBD1 (5 bases). The origin of this receptor is a man aged 45-65 years with COVID-19, enrolled during active disease. The CDR3 DNA sequence: TGCGCCAGCAGCCAAGAGGAACAGGCCCTCGAGCAGTATTTT. Its protein product is CASSQEEQALEQYF.